This TCR beta chain was sequenced for a study of molecular identifiers for immune sequencing clone quantification (dated by TCRdb to between 2017 and 2018). With regard to the full study: For a replicate experiment, RNA from around 20,000 or 100,000 naive CD8 T cells was divided into five aliquots, and four of the five aliquots were sequenced. This methods study benchmarked molecular-identifier clustering-based TCR repertoire sequencing (MIDCIRS) and TCR RNA copy counting, using CD8 T cells to do so. Findings and caveats that apply to the study as a whole: Highly expanded clone sizes could be underestimated if identical TCR molecules share a barcode. Naive libraries contained spiked-in Jurkat TCR RNA (around ten copies' worth), which is not part of the donor repertoire. A single cell's worth of spiked-in Jurkat TCR RNA was reported detectable even among 900,000 to 1,000,000 naive CD8 T cells. Modeling gave about 3.2 recovered TCR RNA copies per cell versus approximately 10 by digital PCR, implying about 30% capture efficiency. In CMV-specific effector cells, clones with more than 20 RNA copies contained over 98% of molecules, whereas in naive cells such clones contained under 1% of molecules. Without barcode sub-clustering, chimeric consensus sequences inflated TCR diversity; chimeras reached as high as 47%.

This clonotype was found a few times. There is no known antigen for this receptor. There are no base qualities to consult, and no much larger clone falls within one base. Trimming removed 3 bases from V and 3 bases from J, leaving 15 bases between the germline ends. The CDR3 spans 15 residues, from the cysteine through the phenylalanine. CDR3 DNA is the only sequence kept; it has 45 bases, read in frame from the first base. Taken from the germline V gene, the CDR1 and CDR2 loops are SNHLY and FYNNEI. Naive CD8 T cell libraries were made from about 20,000 to 1,000,000 sorted cells using 10%, 30% or 50% of purified RNA. Naive CD8 T cells, defined as CD8+CD4-CCR7+CD45RA+, were FACS-sorted into RLT Plus buffer on a BD FACSAria II. Detection sensitivity was tested by spiking Jurkat RNA equal to roughly ten TCR copies' worth into samples containing about 17,000-1,000,000 naive CD8 T cells. CD8 T cells were enriched using RosetteSep CD8+ T Cell Enrichment Cocktail and Ficoll-Paque, and the enriched cells then underwent ACK red cell lysis.

The library came from PCR. Instrument on record: NextSeq 500. Bulk TCR libraries were generated as previously described, with the TCR primers listed in Table S5 used. The Qiagen AllPrep DNA/RNA kit was used to purify total RNA. Reads from multiple sequencing runs of the same library were pooled before analysis. The authors' pipeline ran thus. Reads were retained only if their TCR constant sequence matched exactly, and those retained reads were trimmed to 150 nt and grouped according to their 12-nt molecular barcodes. Reads in each barcode group were sub-clustered using a 15% Levenshtein threshold, and a quality-weighted consensus sequence was built for each RNA molecule. Non-functional sequences were filtered out, along with any lower-count sequence sitting one edit away from another sequence. Based on a fit of two negative binomial distributions, barcode sub-clusters having less than 20% of the maximum read count were discarded. The public reads were reanalyzed by TCRdb: fastp trimming at Q25, MiXCR alignment, in-frame beta chains only. CDR3 protein sequences are deduplicated, and each keeps its most common genes and DNA. TCRdb, not the authors, supplied the V and J calls. For this sample there are approximately 680,000 distinct CDR3 sequences; approximately 24% appear just once. 0.75% to 0.8% of the sample rests with the top ten.

Sequenced: naive CD8+ T cells from blood, with Jurkat cell RNA spiked in. The cell subset or site label corresponds to: FACS-sorted CD8+CD4-CCR7+CD45RA+ naive T cells. The chain is assembled from TRBV2 and TRBJ2-7, and the D gene may be TRBD2, 6 bases matching. This sequence was found in a human donor in good health. Some libraries in this study had Jurkat cell RNA spiked in. For the CDR3, the sequence is CASSDLGGASYEQYF. Here is the DNA: TGTGCCAGCAGTGACCTAGGAGGGGCAAGCTACGAGCAGTACTTC.